This TCR beta chain was captured in a study of control samples from healthy donors and cancer patients. CDR3 length equals 15 residues. V dropped 3 bases and J dropped 0; count of bases not matched to a gene: 1. Germline V gene lookup returns CDR1 LNHDA and CDR2 SQIVND (reference sequence). This table comes from immunoSEQ multiplex PCR, and its TCRdb copy is limited to in-frame clones, with some not included. In the table there are 150,000 to 200,000 clones, roughly 95% of which are singletons. V usage is TRBV19 and J usage is TRBJ1-4; 7 nucleotides line up with TRBD1. The clonotype was recovered from a woman aged 55-70 years in good health. Material for sequencing was blood. The CDR3 sequence: CASSIGQATNEKLFF. The CDR3 DNA sequence: TGTGCCAGTAGTATCGGACAGGCAACTAATGAAAAACTGTTTTTT. Combining the CDR3 with reference TRBV19 and TRBJ1-4 gives the whole variable domain DGGITQSPKYLFRKEGQNVTLSCEQNLNHDAMYWYRQDPGQGLRLIYYSQIVNDFQKGDIAEGYSVSREKKESFPLTVTSAQKNPTAFYLCASSIGQATNEKLFFGSGTQLSVL.